This T cell receptor beta chain was captured by sequencing in a study of shared clonotypes between healthy human individuals. Looking at the study overall: Per-donor plates numbered three CD4 naive, three CD4 memory, two CD8 naive and one CD8 memory.

General study points: Memory subsets generally showed lower estimated richness than naive subsets.

Per sorted-subset replicate PCR, input was about 180 ng DNA, representing roughly 29,000 T cell genomes. The protocol was immunoSEQ multiplex PCR, while the TCRdb copy is restricted to in-frame clones and leaves out a portion. This sample has roughly 2 million clones, with roughly 95% found just once. A note on this clone: Its matching antigen is unknown.

Sequencing was carried out using naive CD4+ T cells sorted from blood. Subset given: CD45RA+ positively selected. The sequence was obtained from a man aged 18-30 years in good health.

The CDR3 nucleotides read TGTGCCAGCAGTAGGGACAGGACTCGGAACACTGAAGCTTTCTTT. It is translated as CASSRDRTRNTEAFF. This chain links TRBV6-5 with TRBJ1-1; TRBD1 matches 8 bases. CDR3 length: 15 amino acids. Germline V gene sequence: CDR1 MNHEY, CDR2 SVGAGI. The V gene end was trimmed by 5 bases and the J gene end by 1 base; junction bases not matched to a gene: 6.